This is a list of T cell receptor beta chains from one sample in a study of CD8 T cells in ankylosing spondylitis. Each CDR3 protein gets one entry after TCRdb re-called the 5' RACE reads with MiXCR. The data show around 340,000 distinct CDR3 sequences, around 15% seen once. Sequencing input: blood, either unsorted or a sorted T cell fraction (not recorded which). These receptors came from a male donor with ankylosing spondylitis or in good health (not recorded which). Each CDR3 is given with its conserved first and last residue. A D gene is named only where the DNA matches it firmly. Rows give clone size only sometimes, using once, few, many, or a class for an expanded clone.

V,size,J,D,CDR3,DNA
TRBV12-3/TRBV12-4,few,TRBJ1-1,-,CASRAGHQNTEAFF,TGTGCCAGCAGGGCAGGACACCAGAACACTGAAGCTTTCTTT
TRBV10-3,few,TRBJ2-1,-,CAITPGGSYNEQFF,TGTGCCATCACCCCTGGCGGCTCCTACAATGAGCAGTTCTTC
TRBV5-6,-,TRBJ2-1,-,CASSRPGAGNEQFF,TGTGCCAGCAGCCGCCCGGGGGCAGGCAATGAGCAGTTCTTC
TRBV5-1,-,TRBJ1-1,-,CASSDGAATEAFF,TGCGCCAGCAGCGACGGGGCGGCGACTGAAGCTTTCTTT
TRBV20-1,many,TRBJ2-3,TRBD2,CSARGPLAGVVDTQYF,TGCAGTGCTAGAGGACCCCTAGCGGGAGTTGTAGATACGCAGTATTTT
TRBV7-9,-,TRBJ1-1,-,CASSFQREAFF,TGTGCCAGCAGCTTCCAGCGTGAAGCTTTCTTT
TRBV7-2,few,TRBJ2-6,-,CASSPGSTFLLTF,TGTGCCAGCAGCCCCGGGTCTACTTTCCTCCTGACTTTC
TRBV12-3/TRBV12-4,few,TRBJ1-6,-,CASSLQGKSNSPLHF,TGTGCCAGCAGTTTACAGGGGAAGTCAAATTCACCCCTCCACTTT
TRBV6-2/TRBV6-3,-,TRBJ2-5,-,CASSYRDQETQYF,TGTGCCAGCAGTTACCGGGACCAGGAGACCCAGTACTTC
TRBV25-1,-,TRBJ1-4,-,CASSAIGGGSEKLFF,TGTGCCAGCAGTGCAATAGGGGGAGGGAGTGAAAAACTGTTTTTT